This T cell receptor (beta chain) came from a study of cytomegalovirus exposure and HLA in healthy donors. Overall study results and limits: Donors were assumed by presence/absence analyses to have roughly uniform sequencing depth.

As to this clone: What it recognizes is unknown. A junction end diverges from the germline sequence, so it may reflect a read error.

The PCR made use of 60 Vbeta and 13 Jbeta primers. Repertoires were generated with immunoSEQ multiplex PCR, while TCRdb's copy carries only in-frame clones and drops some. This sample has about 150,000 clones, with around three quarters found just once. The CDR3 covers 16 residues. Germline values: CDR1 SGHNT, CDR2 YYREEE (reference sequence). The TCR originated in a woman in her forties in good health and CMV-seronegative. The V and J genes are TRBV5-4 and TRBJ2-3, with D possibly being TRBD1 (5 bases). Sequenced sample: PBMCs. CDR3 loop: CASSLARLGPTDAQYF. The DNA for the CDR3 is TGTGCCAGCAGCTTGGCCCGCCTGGGGCCCACAGATGCGCAGTATTTT.